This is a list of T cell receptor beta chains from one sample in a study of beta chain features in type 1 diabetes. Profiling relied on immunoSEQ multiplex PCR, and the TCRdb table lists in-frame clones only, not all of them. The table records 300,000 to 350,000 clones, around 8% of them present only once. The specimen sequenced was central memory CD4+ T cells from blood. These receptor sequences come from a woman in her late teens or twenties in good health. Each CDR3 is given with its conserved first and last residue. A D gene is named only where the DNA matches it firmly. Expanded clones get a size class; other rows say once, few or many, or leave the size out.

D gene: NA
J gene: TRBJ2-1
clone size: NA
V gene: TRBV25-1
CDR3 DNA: TGTGCCAGCGGTAGTCAGGGTACCAATGAGCAGTTCTTC
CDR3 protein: CASGSQGTNEQFF

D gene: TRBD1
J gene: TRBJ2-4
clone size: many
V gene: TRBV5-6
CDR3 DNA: TGTGCCAGCAGCTTAAGAACAGGGGGTCCCGACATTCAGTACTTC
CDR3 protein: CASSLRTGGPDIQYF

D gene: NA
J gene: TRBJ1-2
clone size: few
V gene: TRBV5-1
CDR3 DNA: TGCGCCAGCAGCTTGGAACAGGGAGAGATCTATGGCTACACCTTC
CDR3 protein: CASSLEQGEIYGYTF

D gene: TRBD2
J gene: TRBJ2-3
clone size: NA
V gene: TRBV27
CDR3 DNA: TGTGCCAGCAGCAAGACTAGCGGGGATGCAGATACGCAGTATTTT
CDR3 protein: CASSKTSGDADTQYF

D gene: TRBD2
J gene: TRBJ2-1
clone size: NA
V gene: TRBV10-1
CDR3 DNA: TGCGCCAGCAGTGCCGAATGGGGACGGGAGGGCCGCAATGAGCAGTTCTTC
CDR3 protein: CASSAEWGREGRNEQFF

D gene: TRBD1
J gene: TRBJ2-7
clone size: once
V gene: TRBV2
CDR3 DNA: TGTGCCAGCAGTGTGGACAGGGGGCGCGGGGAGCAGTACTTC
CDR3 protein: CASSVDRGRGEQYF

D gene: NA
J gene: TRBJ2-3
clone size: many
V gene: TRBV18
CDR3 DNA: TGTGCCAGCTCACCGGGAGTCGATACGCAGTATTTT
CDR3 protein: CASSPGVDTQYF

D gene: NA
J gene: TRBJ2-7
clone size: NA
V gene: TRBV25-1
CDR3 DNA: TGTGCCAGCAGTGAATCGGGCCAAGCCTACGAGCAGTACTTC
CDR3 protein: CASSESGQAYEQYF

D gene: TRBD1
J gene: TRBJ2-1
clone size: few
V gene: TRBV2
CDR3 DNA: TGTGCCAGCAGTAGGACAGGTTCTGTATACAATGAGCAGTTCTTC
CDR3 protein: CASSRTGSVYNEQFF

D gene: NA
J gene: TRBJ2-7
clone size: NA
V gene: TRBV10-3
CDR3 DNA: TGTGCCATCAGGGAACAGGGTCAAGGAGAGCAGTACTTC
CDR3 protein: CAIREQGQGEQYF

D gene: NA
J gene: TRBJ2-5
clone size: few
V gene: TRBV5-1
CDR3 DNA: TGCGCCAGCAGCCCGGGACAAGAAGAGACCCAGTACTTC
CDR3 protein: CASSPGQEETQYF

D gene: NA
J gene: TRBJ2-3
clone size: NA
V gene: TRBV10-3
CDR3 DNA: TGTGCCATCAGTATCGGGTCCGGAGGGGATACGCAGTATTTT
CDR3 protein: CAISIGSGGDTQYF

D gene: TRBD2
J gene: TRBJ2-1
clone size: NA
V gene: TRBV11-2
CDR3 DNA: TGTGCCAGCAGCTCGAGAGCGGGAGCGGGTGAGCAGTTCTTC
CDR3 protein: CASSSRAGAGEQFF

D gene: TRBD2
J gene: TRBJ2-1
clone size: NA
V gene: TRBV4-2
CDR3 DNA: TGTGCCAGCAGCCAAGGGGGACTAGCGGGAGGGTATATCCCCGGTTCATACAATGAGCAGTTCTTC
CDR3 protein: CASSQGGLAGGYIPGSYNEQFF

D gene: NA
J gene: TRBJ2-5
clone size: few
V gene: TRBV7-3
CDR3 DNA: TGTGCCAGCAGCTTACAGGGACACCAAGAGACCCAGTACTTC
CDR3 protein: CASSLQGHQETQYF

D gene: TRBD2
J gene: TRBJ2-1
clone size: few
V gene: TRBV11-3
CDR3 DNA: TGTGCCAGCAGCGTCGGACTAGCGGGAGCCGATGAGCAGTTCTTC
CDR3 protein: CASSVGLAGADEQFF